The TCR beta chain described here comes from a study of patients and donors after allogeneic stem cell transplantation. TCRdb used MiXCR to reprocess the RT-PCR reads, holding one entry per CDR3 protein. This sample has about a million distinct CDR3 sequences, with 15% to 20% found just once. This clonotype originated in a human donor who was either an allogeneic HSCT recipient or a stem cell or donor lymphocyte infusion donor (not recorded which). It is not recorded whose cells these are; they may come from a transplant donor. Sequencing used blood, either unsorted or a sorted T cell fraction (not recorded which).

CDR3 loop: CSAGVMGIGQPQHF. In DNA form, the CDR3 reads TGCAGTGCTGGGGTTATGGGAATCGGGCAGCCCCAGCATTTT. The gene calls are TRBV20-1 and TRBJ1-5, with D unclear. This CDR3 contains 14 residues. Between the trimmed V and J ends, which lost 5 bases and 7 bases, there was a span of 18 bases. Looked up from germline, CDR1 is DFQATT and CDR2 is SNEGSKA (reference sequence).